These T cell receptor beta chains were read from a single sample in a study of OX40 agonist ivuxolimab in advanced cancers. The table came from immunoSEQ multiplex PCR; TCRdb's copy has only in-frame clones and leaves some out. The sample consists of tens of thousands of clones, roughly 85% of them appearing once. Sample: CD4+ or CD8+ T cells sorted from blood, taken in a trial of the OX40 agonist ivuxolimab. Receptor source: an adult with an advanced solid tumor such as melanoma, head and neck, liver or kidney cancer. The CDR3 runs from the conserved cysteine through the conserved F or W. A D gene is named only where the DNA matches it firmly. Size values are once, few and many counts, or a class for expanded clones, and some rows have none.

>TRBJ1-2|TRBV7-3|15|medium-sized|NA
TGTGCCAGCAGCCCCTATGGGGGGGACTACTATGGCTACACCTTC
CASSPYGGDYYGYTF
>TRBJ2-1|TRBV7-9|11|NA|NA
TGTGCCAGCAGCTTAGGGGGGGAGCAGTTCTTC
CASSLGGEQFF
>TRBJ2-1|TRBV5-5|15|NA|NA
TGTGCCAGCAGCTTGGATCACGTGTCCTACAATGAGCAGTTCTTC
CASSLDHVSYNEQFF
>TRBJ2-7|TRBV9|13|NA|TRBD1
TGTGCCAGTAAAGCCGGGACAGGGAACGAGCAGTACTTC
CASKAGTGNEQYF
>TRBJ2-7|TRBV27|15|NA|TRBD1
TGTGCCAGCAGTCCCTCCCGGACAGGGGATCTCGAGCAGTACTTC
CASSPSRTGDLEQYF
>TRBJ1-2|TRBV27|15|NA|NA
TGTGCCAGCAGTTTAAGCGGGGGGCTAAACTATGGCTACACCTTC
CASSLSGGLNYGYTF
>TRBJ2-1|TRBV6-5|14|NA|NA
TGTGCCAGCAGTTACAGGGGACCCCACAATGAGCAGTTCTTC
CASSYRGPHNEQFF
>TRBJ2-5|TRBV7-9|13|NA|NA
TGTGCCAGCAGGCCCCCGATCGGGGAGACCCAGTACTTC
CASRPPIGETQYF
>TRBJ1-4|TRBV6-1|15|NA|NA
TGTGCCAGCCGCTCTACGGTTACAACTAATGAAAAACTGTTTTTT
CASRSTVTTNEKLFF
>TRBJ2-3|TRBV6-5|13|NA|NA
TGTGCCAGCATTTTTGGCCCCCAGGGTACGCAGTATTTT
CASIFGPQGTQYF
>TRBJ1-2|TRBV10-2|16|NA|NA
TGCGCCAGCAGTGAGTCGATAATAGGGTCTAACTATGGCTACACCTTC
CASSESIIGSNYGYTF
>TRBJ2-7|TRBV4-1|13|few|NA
TGTGCCAGCAGCCAAGAGTCGAGCGAGGAGCAGTACTTC
CASSQESSEEQYF
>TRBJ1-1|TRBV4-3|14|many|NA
TGCGCCAGCAGCCGGACACTTTCTCTCACTGAAGCTTTCTTT
CASSRTLSLTEAFF
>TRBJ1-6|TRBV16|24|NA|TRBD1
TGTGCCAGCAGCCATATACAGGGGTCGGCGGGGGGCGGCGATGAGAGCTCCTATAATTCACCCCTCCACTTT
CASSHIQGSAGGGDESSYNSPLHF
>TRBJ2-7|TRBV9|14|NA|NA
TGTGCCAGCAGCGTAGGGAGTGAATCCTACGAGCAGTACTTC
CASSVGSESYEQYF
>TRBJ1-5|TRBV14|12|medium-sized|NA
TGTGCCAGCAGCCAGGGCAATCAGCCCCAGCATTTT
CASSQGNQPQHF
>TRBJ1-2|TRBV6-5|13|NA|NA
TGTGCCAGCAGTTACGGGGGTGACTATGGCTACACCTTC
CASSYGGDYGYTF
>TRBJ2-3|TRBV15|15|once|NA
TGTGCCACCAGCAGTGTCCGGGTTTTGGGAGATACGCAGTATTTT
CATSSVRVLGDTQYF
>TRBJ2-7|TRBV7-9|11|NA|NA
TGTGCCAGCAGCCTCTCCTACGAGCAGTACTTC
CASSLSYEQYF
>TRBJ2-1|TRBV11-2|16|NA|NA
TGTGCCAGCAGCTTAGATCTGGCGGTCTCCTACAATGAGCAGTTCTTC
CASSLDLAVSYNEQFF
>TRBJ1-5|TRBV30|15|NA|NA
TGTGCCCGGAGGTCCGGGACGAGGGCAAATCAGCCCCAGCATTTT
CARRSGTRANQPQHF
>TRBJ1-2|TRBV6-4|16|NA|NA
TGTGCCAGCAGTGATCACAGAGACAGGCCCTCCTATGGCTACACCTTC
CASSDHRDRPSYGYTF
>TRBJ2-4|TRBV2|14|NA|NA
TGTGCCAGCAGCCCTATGGGCCTTGGGTACATTCAGTACTTC
CASSPMGLGYIQYF
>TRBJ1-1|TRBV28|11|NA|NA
TGTGCCAGCGGCCGTTGGGCTGAAGCTTTCTTT
CASGRWAEAFF
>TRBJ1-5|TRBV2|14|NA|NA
TGTGCCAGCAGTGGGACGGACAACAATCAGCCCCAGCATTTT
CASSGTDNNQPQHF
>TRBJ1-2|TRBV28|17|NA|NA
TGTGCCAGCGTAGAAACTAATGGACCCAAGGGGCACTATGGCTACACCTTC
CASVETNGPKGHYGYTF
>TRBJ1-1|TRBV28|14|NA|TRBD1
TGTGCCAGCACCCCTGACAGGGCGAACACTGAAGCTTTCTTT
CASTPDRANTEAFF
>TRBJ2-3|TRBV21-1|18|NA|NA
TGTGCCAGCAGCAATCATCGGACAGGCAGAACATGCACAGATACGCAGTATTTT
CASSNHRTGRTCTDTQYF
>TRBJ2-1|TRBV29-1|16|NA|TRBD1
TGCAGCGTTGATCGGGATGGGACAGGGGGGATTGGTGAGCAGTTCTTC
CSVDRDGTGGIGEQFF
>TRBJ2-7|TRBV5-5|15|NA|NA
TGTGCCAGCAGCCTGACCGGGACGGGAACCTACGAGCAGTACTTC
CASSLTGTGTYEQYF
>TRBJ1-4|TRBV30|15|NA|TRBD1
TGTGCCTGGAGCGCACTGGGACAGGGGGATGAAAAACTGTTTTTT
CAWSALGQGDEKLFF
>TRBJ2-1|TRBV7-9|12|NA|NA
TGTGCCAGCAGCGACAGTTGGAATGAGCAGTTCTTC
CASSDSWNEQFF
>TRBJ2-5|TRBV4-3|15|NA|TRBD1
TGCGCCAGCAGCCAAGATAGGGACAGGGGTGGGACCCAGTACTTC
CASSQDRDRGGTQYF